The present TCR beta chain was sequenced within a study of patients and donors after allogeneic stem cell transplantation. TCRdb used MiXCR to reprocess the RT-PCR reads, holding one entry per CDR3 protein. The table shows over 350,000 distinct CDR3 sequences, with more than 15% occurring only once. The source material was blood, either unsorted or a sorted T cell fraction (not recorded which). The TCR sequence derives from a human donor who was either an allogeneic HSCT recipient or a stem cell or donor lymphocyte infusion donor (not recorded which). It is not recorded whose cells these are; they may come from a transplant donor.

This chain's CDR3 is CASSPVGGRVTDTQYF. CDR3 in DNA: TGTGCCAGCAGCCCCGTAGGGGGGCGGGTCACAGATACGCAGTATTTT. V gene TRBV7-3 combines with J gene TRBJ2-3; D assignment may be TRBD1 or TRBD2 (6 bases each). Germline V gives CDR1 SGHTA, CDR2 FQGTGA. The V and J ends lost 5 bases and 2 bases respectively, with 17 bases between them. This CDR3 is built from 16 residues.